Listed below are T cell receptor beta chains from one sample, sequenced in a study of regulatory T cells in long-lasting Graves disease. TCRdb passed the multiplex PCR reads through MiXCR, listing each CDR3 protein once. The table records about 430,000 distinct CDR3 sequences, 15% of them present only once. The same data also went into a second study, on T cells in Graves' hyperthyroidism and ophthalmopathy.

Source: peripheral blood mononuclear cells (PBMCs), taken at new diagnosis, from a patient treated with antithyroid drugs. The source is a woman aged 40 to 50 with Graves disease. CDR3s include the opening cysteine and the closing phenylalanine or tryptophan. A D gene is named only where the DNA matches it firmly. Rows may omit the clone size; those that give it use once, few, many or a size class.

NA,TRBJ1-2,NA,TRBV10-3,TGTGCCATCAGTGAGGCCTACAAGGGGGAGGATGGCTACACCTTC,CAISEAYKGEDGYTF
NA,TRBJ2-5,many,TRBV3-1,TGTGCCAGCAGCCGCATTGGGGGGCAAGAGACCCAGTACTTC,CASSRIGGQETQYF
NA,TRBJ2-1,many,TRBV15,TGTGCCACCAGCAGTGCGACAGGAGAGCAGTTCTTC,CATSSATGEQFF
NA,TRBJ1-4,many,TRBV30,TGTGCCTGGACGTCTGGACTCAGTGAAAAACTGTTTTTT,CAWTSGLSEKLFF
NA,TRBJ2-3,many,TRBV28,TGTGCCAGCAGTCCCCCGGGACTTAACACAGATACGCAGTATTTT,CASSPPGLNTDTQYF
NA,TRBJ2-1,many,TRBV10-3,TGTGCCATCAGGGCGGACCTCGGGTTCGGCTACAATGAGCAGTTCTTC,CAIRADLGFGYNEQFF
NA,TRBJ2-1,many,TRBV11-3,TGTGCCAGCAGCTTAGGAGGTCTAATGGACAATGAGCAGTTCTTC,CASSLGGLMDNEQFF
TRBD2,TRBJ2-3,few,TRBV6-1,TGTGCCAGCAGCGTGCGGGAGGGGGGCACAGATACGCAGTATTTT,CASSVREGGTDTQYF
NA,TRBJ2-5,many,TRBV30,TGTGCCTGGAGTGTATGGGGACCACAAGAGACCCAGTACTTC,CAWSVWGPQETQYF
NA,TRBJ2-2,many,TRBV12-3/TRBV12-4,TGTGCCAGCAGTTTTATGGGGTTGAGGACCGGGGAGCTGTTTTTT,CASSFMGLRTGELFF
NA,TRBJ2-3,many,TRBV29-1,TGCAGCGTTGTGGCCCCAGGCACAGATACGCAGTATTTT,CSVVAPGTDTQYF
NA,TRBJ2-2,many,TRBV12-3/TRBV12-4,TGTGCCAGCAGTCTTACCGAGGGAGGTTGGGCGAACACCGGGGAGCTGTTTTTT,CASSLTEGGWANTGELFF
TRBD1,TRBJ1-2,few,TRBV13,TGTGCCAGCAGCCCAGGGACAGGGGGCGAAGGCTATGGCTACACCTTC,CASSPGTGGEGYGYTF
NA,TRBJ2-3,many,TRBV11-3,TGTGCCAGCAGCTTAGGGGTGACGGATACGCAGTATTTT,CASSLGVTDTQYF
NA,TRBJ2-3,few,TRBV29-1,TGCAGCGTTGATAGGGGGGGAAGCACAGATACGCAGTATTTT,CSVDRGGSTDTQYF
TRBD2,TRBJ2-5,many,TRBV11-1,TGTGCCAGCAGCTCCTACACTAGCGGGAGGGCGGAGACCCAGTACTTC,CASSSYTSGRAETQYF
NA,TRBJ2-2,few,TRBV2,TGTGCCAGCAGTGGGGAGCGGACCGGGGAGCTGTTTTTT,CASSGERTGELFF
NA,TRBJ2-5,few,TRBV3-1,TGTGCCAGCAGCCAAGCCCGGGGGCTCTTGGAGACCCAGTACTTC,CASSQARGLLETQYF
NA,TRBJ2-2,NA,TRBV19,TGTGCCAGTAGTAGGACAGCAGGGGAGATGACCGGGGAGCTGTTTTTT,CASSRTAGEMTGELFF
TRBD2,TRBJ2-1,many,TRBV7-2,TGTGCCAGCAGCTTAGGGACTAGCGGCTACAATGAGCAGTTCTTC,CASSLGTSGYNEQFF
NA,TRBJ1-1,NA,TRBV20-1,TGCAGTGCTAGAGGGCGGGCAGGAAGCACTGAAGCTTTCTTT,CSARGRAGSTEAFF
TRBD2,TRBJ2-1,NA,TRBV4-3,TGCGCCAGCAGTATAAGCGGGAGGACTCATGGGAATGAGCAGTTCTTC,CASSISGRTHGNEQFF
NA,TRBJ2-3,many,TRBV2,TGTGCCAGCAGTGGGGGCCTCTCTGGGGATACGCAGTATTTT,CASSGGLSGDTQYF
TRBD1,TRBJ2-1,few,TRBV4-1,TGCGCCAGCAGCCAAGATCCGGGACAGGGGGCCAATGAGCAGTTCTTC,CASSQDPGQGANEQFF
NA,TRBJ1-5,few,TRBV12-5,TGTGCTAGTGGTTTGAACAATCAGCCCCAGCATTTT,CASGLNNQPQHF
TRBD2,TRBJ2-3,NA,TRBV12-3/TRBV12-4,TGTGCCAGCACTAGTAGCGGGAGGGCCCGAGAGGCAGATACGCAGTATTTT,CASTSSGRAREADTQYF
TRBD2,TRBJ2-1,NA,TRBV7-9,TGTGCCAGCAGCTTAGCATCGACTAGCGGGAGCGTGGAGCAGTTCTTC,CASSLASTSGSVEQFF
NA,TRBJ1-5,many,TRBV30,TGTGCCTGGAGTGTAGGGCTGGGGGAGCCCCAGCATTTT,CAWSVGLGEPQHF
TRBD2,TRBJ2-3,few,TRBV5-6,TGTGCCAGCAGCATACCTAGCGGGAGGGCGACAGATACGCAGTATTTT,CASSIPSGRATDTQYF
NA,TRBJ1-1,many,TRBV2,TGTGCCAGCAGTGAAAGGAGGGAAGAGGAGTACACTGAAGCTTTCTTT,CASSERREEEYTEAFF
NA,TRBJ2-7,few,TRBV30,TGTGCCTGGAGTGGGGCCTCAAGCTCCTACGAGCAGTACTTC,CAWSGASSSYEQYF
NA,TRBJ2-5,many,TRBV6-5,TGTGCCAGCAGTTACTCGTTCCGGGAGACCCAGTACTTC,CASSYSFRETQYF
NA,TRBJ2-5,many,TRBV7-7,TGTGCTAGCAGCTTAGTTTGGGGTGAGGGCTACCGAGGACAAGAGACCCAGTACTTC,CASSLVWGEGYRGQETQYF
NA,TRBJ2-1,many,TRBV7-8,TGTGCCAGCAGCACTACAGGGTATGTAGGGAATGAGCAGTTCTTC,CASSTTGYVGNEQFF
TRBD2,TRBJ2-2,few,TRBV2,TGTGCCAGCAGTGAAGACGGGGCGGGAGTGGGGGTGGACACCGGGGAGCTGTTTTTT,CASSEDGAGVGVDTGELFF
TRBD1,TRBJ2-7,many,TRBV11-3,TGTGCCAGCAGCTGGGGGACAGGGGACGAGCAGTACTTC,CASSWGTGDEQYF
NA,TRBJ2-6,NA,TRBV20-1,TGCAGTGCTAGGAAGGCAGGGGCCAACGTCCTGACTTTC,CSARKAGANVLTF
NA,TRBJ2-2,many,TRBV11-2,TGTGCCAGCAGAATCCCCCGGGGACGGGCCGGGGAGCTGTTTTTT,CASRIPRGRAGELFF
NA,TRBJ2-3,many,TRBV19,TGTGCCAGTACTCCCCGGGGGAACACAGATACGCAGTATTTT,CASTPRGNTDTQYF
NA,TRBJ2-7,NA,TRBV7-9,TGTGCCAGCAGCGGTGACAGGCCGTACTCCTACGAGCAGTACTTC,CASSGDRPYSYEQYF
NA,TRBJ1-1,many,TRBV7-2,TGTGCCAGCAGCTTAGTAGAGGGGATGGCTTTCTTT,CASSLVEGMAFF
TRBD2,TRBJ2-7,NA,TRBV5-1,TGCGCCAGCAGCGTGAAGCGGGGGGGCTCCTACGAGCAGTACTTC,CASSVKRGGSYEQYF
TRBD1,TRBJ2-1,NA,TRBV30,TGTGCCTGGAGTTCGGGACAGGGGTCGAATGAGCAGTTCTTC,CAWSSGQGSNEQFF
TRBD2,TRBJ2-1,many,TRBV20-1,TGCAGTGCTTCCGGGACTAGAACCTACAATGAGCAGTTCTTC,CSASGTRTYNEQFF
TRBD1,TRBJ2-1,many,TRBV18,TGTGCCAGCTCACGTCCCGGGACAGGGGGTTCCTACAATGAGCAGTTCTTC,CASSRPGTGGSYNEQFF
TRBD2,TRBJ2-1,many,TRBV6-5,TGTGCCAGCAGTTACCGGCGTCTAGCGGATACGGATGAGCAGTTCTTC,CASSYRRLADTDEQFF